The rows below give T cell receptor beta chains drawn from one sample of a study of cytomegalovirus exposure and HLA in healthy donors. Profiled with immunoSEQ multiplex PCR; TCRdb holds only in-frame clones, not every one. Here the sample spans just over 70,000 clones, around 70% being singletons. What was sequenced was PBMCs. The receptors shown here come from a human donor in good health. Both conserved end residues are part of each CDR3. The D gene is left open where the match is weak. The listing skips clone size in some rows; elsewhere it reads once, few, many or a size class.

v_gene	d_gene	abundance	j_gene	CDR3nt	CDR3aa
TRBV2	TRBD2	.	TRBJ2-1	TGTGCCAGCAGTGAAACCAGCGGGAGTGGCTACAATGAGCAGTTCTTC	CASSETSGSGYNEQFF
TRBV5-1	TRBD1	.	TRBJ1-1	TGCGCCAGCAGCCCTTGGACAGGTTCGAACACTGAAGCTTTCTTT	CASSPWTGSNTEAFF
TRBV10-2	.	.	TRBJ1-5	TGCGCCAGCAGTGAGTTGCAGGTGGGTCAGCCCCAGCATTTT	CASSELQVGQPQHF
TRBV11-1	TRBD1	.	TRBJ1-1	TGTGCCAGCAGCCCGCCGGACAGGGGGCCCACTGAAGCTTTCTTT	CASSPPDRGPTEAFF
TRBV7-3	.	.	TRBJ2-1	TGTGCCAGCAGCTTATCCGCGGGAAACAATGAGCAGTTCTTC	CASSLSAGNNEQFF
TRBV25-1	TRBD1	few	TRBJ2-5	TGTGCCAGCAGTGAGGGACAGGGAACGGTAGAGACCCAGTACTTC	CASSEGQGTVETQYF
TRBV2	.	.	TRBJ1-1	TGTGCTATAGAGGAGGGTGGGAGGGACACTGAAGCTTTCTTT	CAIEEGGRDTEAFF
TRBV6-6	.	few	TRBJ1-3	TGTGCCAGCAGGGAATCAGGGTCTGGAAACACCATATATTTT	CASRESGSGNTIYF
TRBV13	TRBD1	.	TRBJ1-1	TGTGCCAGCAGCTCCTCTGGGACAGGGCAAAATGAAGCTTTCTTT	CASSSSGTGQNEAFF
TRBV2	.	.	TRBJ2-5	TGTGCCGCCTCAGGAAACCGCCAAGAGACCCAGTACTTC	CAASGNRQETQYF
TRBV27	.	.	TRBJ1-1	TGTGCCAGCCGCCAGGGGCGATGGACTGAAGCTTTCTTT	CASRQGRWTEAFF
TRBV7-9	.	.	TRBJ1-5	TGTGCCAGCAGCCACGCGACTGGCAATCAGCCCCAGCATTTT	CASSHATGNQPQHF
TRBV6-5	.	.	TRBJ1-2	TGTGCCAGCAGTCTTACGGGGGAGGATGGCTACACCTTC	CASSLTGEDGYTF
TRBV15	.	.	TRBJ2-7	TGTGCCACCAGCAGAGCCTCCGGCGGCTACGAGCAGTACTTC	CATSRASGGYEQYF
TRBV27	TRBD1	.	TRBJ1-2	TGTGCCAGCAGTCCCTATACAGGGGGCGGCTATGGCTACACCTTC	CASSPYTGGGYGYTF
TRBV28	.	.	TRBJ2-4	TGTGCCAGCAGTTTCCGAACGGGAGAGCCCTCTCTAGCCAAAAACATTCAGTACTTC	CASSFRTGEPSLAKNIQYF
TRBV6-5	TRBD1	.	TRBJ1-1	TGTGCCAGCAGTTACTCCGCAGGGGGGAACACTGAAGCTTTCTTT	CASSYSAGGNTEAFF
TRBV27	TRBD2	.	TRBJ2-1	TGTGCCAGCAGTTTGGGGGGGGTTGAGCAGTTCTTC	CASSLGGVEQFF
TRBV27	.	once	TRBJ2-1	TGTGCCAGCAGCTCCTTCCGGTGGGAGCAGTTCTTC	CASSSFRWEQFF
TRBV6-1	.	.	TRBJ1-1	TGTGCCAGCAGAGAAGAGGGGACACTCTTCAGGCGGAACACTGAAGCTTTCTTT	CASREEGTLFRRNTEAFF
TRBV19	.	.	TRBJ1-2	TGTGCCAGTAGTATAGACCAGGCCGCCATATATGGCTACACCTTC	CASSIDQAAIYGYTF
TRBV29-1	TRBD2	.	TRBJ2-1	TGCAGCGTTGGACAGGGTAGGGGACTAGCGGGAGGAAAAGATGAGCAGTTCTTC	CSVGQGRGLAGGKDEQFF
TRBV28	TRBD1	.	TRBJ1-2	TGTGCCAGCGCCCCCTGGAGGGGGCTAGGCTATGGCTACACCTTC	CASAPWRGLGYGYTF
TRBV7-8	.	.	TRBJ2-3	TGTGCCAGCAGCTTAGCGGGGGCTAGCGGAAGCACAGATACGCAGTATTTT	CASSLAGASGSTDTQYF
TRBV27	.	once	TRBJ1-2	TGTGCCAGCAGACGGACAGTTTTCAACTATGGCTACACCTTC	CASRRTVFNYGYTF
TRBV10-1	TRBD2	few	TRBJ2-5	TGCGCCAGCAGTGACTCGGGACTAGCGGGTAAAGAGACCCAGTACTTC	CASSDSGLAGKETQYF
TRBV6-1	TRBD1	.	TRBJ1-1	TGTGCCAGCAGTCCTCGGACAGGGGGCAGTGAAGCTTTCTTT	CASSPRTGGSEAFF
TRBV5-1	.	.	TRBJ2-3	TGCGCCAGCAGCTTTGGCAGCACAGATACGCAGTATTTT	CASSFGSTDTQYF
TRBV25-1	.	.	TRBJ2-1	TGTGCCAGCATGGCTGAACGCTCCTACAATGAGCAGTTCTTC	CASMAERSYNEQFF
TRBV5-1	.	.	TRBJ1-3	TGCGCCAGCAGCCCCACAGGGAACTCTGGAAACACCATATATTTT	CASSPTGNSGNTIYF
TRBV10-3	.	.	TRBJ2-7	TGTGCCATCAGTGAGGGCAGGGTCGACCACTCCTACGAGCAGTACTTC	CAISEGRVDHSYEQYF
TRBV7-6	.	once	TRBJ2-7	TGTGCCAGCAGCTATGGGAGGCCCTACGAGCAGTACTTC	CASSYGRPYEQYF
TRBV6-5	.	.	TRBJ1-3	TGTGCCAGCAGTTGGGGGACAGGAAACACCATATATTTT	CASSWGTGNTIYF
TRBV25-1	.	.	TRBJ2-3	TGTGCCAGCATTCAAACGGCAGATACGCAGTATTTT	CASIQTADTQYF
TRBV5-4	TRBD1	once	TRBJ1-2	TGTGCCAGCAGTCGGGACAGGAACTATGGCTACACCTTC	CASSRDRNYGYTF
TRBV19	TRBD1	.	TRBJ1-1	TGTGCCAGTAGTCCAGGGGACAGGGGGCTCGCTGAAGCTTTCTTT	CASSPGDRGLAEAFF
TRBV19	TRBD2	.	TRBJ2-2	TGTGCCAGTAGTAGGGCTAGCGGGAGGTCGGGCACCGGGGAGCTGTTTTTT	CASSRASGRSGTGELFF
TRBV6-1	.	.	TRBJ2-1	TGTGCCAGCAGTGGCTCCCTGGTGACGGCGGAAGACAATGAGCAGTTCTTC	CASSGSLVTAEDNEQFF
TRBV11-2	.	.	TRBJ1-2	TGTGCCAGCTTCCTCATACGTGGGAGGGCGCGTGGCTACACCTTC	CASFLIRGRARGYTF
TRBV10-1	.	.	TRBJ2-3	TGCGCCAGCAGTCAACAGGCAGATACGCAGTATTTT	CASSQQADTQYF
TRBV6-6	TRBD1	.	TRBJ2-1	TGTGCCAGCAGTAAACAGGGGGCTAATGAGCAGTTCTTC	CASSKQGANEQFF
TRBV19	.	.	TRBJ2-5	TGTGCCAGTAGTATGGTTTGGGCAGGGGAAGAGACCCAGTACTTC	CASSMVWAGEETQYF
TRBV30	.	.	TRBJ2-6	TGTGCCCGAGACCAGGGCTCTGGGGCCAACGTCCTGACTTTC	CARDQGSGANVLTF
TRBV11-2	TRBD1	.	TRBJ1-3	TGTGCCAGCAGCTCCGCGGGGGGACAGCGGAGCTCTGGAAACACCATATATTTT	CASSSAGGQRSSGNTIYF
TRBV6-5	TRBD2	once	TRBJ2-1	TGTGCCAGCAGTTACGTAGCGGGGTCCTACAATGAGCAGTTCTTC	CASSYVAGSYNEQFF
TRBV4-1	.	.	TRBJ1-2	TGCGCCAGCAGCCAAAACCCTAAGTTTTATGGCTACACCTTC	CASSQNPKFYGYTF
TRBV18	.	.	TRBJ2-6	TGTGCCAGCTCATTGCAACAGGTCTCTGGGGCCAACGTCCTGACTTTC	CASSLQQVSGANVLTF